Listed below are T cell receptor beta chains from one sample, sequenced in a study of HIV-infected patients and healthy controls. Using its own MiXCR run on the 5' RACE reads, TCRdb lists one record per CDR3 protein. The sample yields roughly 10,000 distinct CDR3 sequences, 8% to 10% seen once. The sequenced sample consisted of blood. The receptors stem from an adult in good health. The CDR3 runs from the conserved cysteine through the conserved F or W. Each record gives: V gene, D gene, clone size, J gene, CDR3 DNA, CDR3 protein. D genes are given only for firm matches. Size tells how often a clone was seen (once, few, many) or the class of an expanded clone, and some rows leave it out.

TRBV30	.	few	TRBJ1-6	TGTGCCTGCCCCGGGACCTCGGGTTCACCCCTCCACTTT	CACPGTSGSPLHF
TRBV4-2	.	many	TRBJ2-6	TGTGCCAGCAGCCCAGAAGGGGTGACTGGGGCCAACGTCCTGACTTTC	CASSPEGVTGANVLTF
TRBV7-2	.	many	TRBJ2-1	TGTGCCAGCAGCTTAGAATGGCTGTTCAATGAGCAGTTCTTC	CASSLEWLFNEQFF
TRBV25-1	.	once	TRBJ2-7	TGTGCCAGCAGGAGCTGGGCCTCCGGGTCCTACGAGCAGTACTTC	CASRSWASGSYEQYF
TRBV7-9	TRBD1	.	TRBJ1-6	TGTGCCAGCAGCTCCCACGACTACAGGGGGCTGGGGTCACCCCTCCACTTT	CASSSHDYRGLGSPLHF
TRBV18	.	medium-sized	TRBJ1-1	TGTGCCAGCTCAGCGGCGAACACTGAAGCTTTCTTT	CASSAANTEAFF
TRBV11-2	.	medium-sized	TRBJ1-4	TGTGCCAGCAGCCCCGGAGGAGAGAAGAAACTGTTTTTT	CASSPGGEKKLFF
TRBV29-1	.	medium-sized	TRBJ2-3	TGCAGCGTTGGAGAGGAACAGCTCACAGATACGCAGTATTTT	CSVGEEQLTDTQYF
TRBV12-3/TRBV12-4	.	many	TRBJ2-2	TGTGCCAGCAGTTTACATTGGGGGGGCGGCACCGGGGAGCTGTTTTTT	CASSLHWGGGTGELFF
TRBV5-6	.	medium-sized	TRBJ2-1	TGTGCCAGCAGCTCCGGACGGGGGAGCTCCTACAATGAGCAGTTCTTC	CASSSGRGSSYNEQFF
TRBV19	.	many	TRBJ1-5	TGTGCCAGTAGCCCGACAGGAAGCCCCAATCAGCCCCAGCATTTT	CASSPTGSPNQPQHF
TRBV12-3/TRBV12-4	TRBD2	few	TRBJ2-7	TGTGCCAGCAGTTTGTTAGCGGGGGGGAGCTCCGAGCAGTACTTC	CASSLLAGGSSEQYF
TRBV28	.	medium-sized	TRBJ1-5	TGTGCCAGCAGTTCCTACGGTGCCGAGATGAGCAATCAGCCCCAGCATTTT	CASSSYGAEMSNQPQHF
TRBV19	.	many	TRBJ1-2	TGTGCCAGTAAGGGATGGAGCTATGGCTACACCTTC	CASKGWSYGYTF
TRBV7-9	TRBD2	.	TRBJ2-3	TGTGCCAGCAGCGTCCTAGCGGCGTTCACAGATACGCAGTATTTT	CASSVLAAFTDTQYF
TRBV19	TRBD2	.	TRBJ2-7	TGTGCCAGTAGTACGGGACTAGCGGGAGATCGCGAGCAGTACTTC	CASSTGLAGDREQYF
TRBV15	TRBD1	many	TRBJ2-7	TGTGCCACCAGCAGCACAGGGGGCTCCTACGAGCAGTACTTC	CATSSTGGSYEQYF
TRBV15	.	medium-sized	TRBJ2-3	TGTGCCACCAGCATAGACCGAGGGGATACGCAGTATTTT	CATSIDRGDTQYF
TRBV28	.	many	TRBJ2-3	TGTGCCAGCAGTTTGGTCCGGATAACCACAGATACGCAGTATTTT	CASSLVRITTDTQYF
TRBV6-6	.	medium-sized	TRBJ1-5	TGTGCCAGCAGTTACTCAGCCCGGGGCAATCAGCCCCAGCATTTT	CASSYSARGNQPQHF
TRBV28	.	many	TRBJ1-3	TGTGCCAGCAAGCCTCTATACCTCTCTGGAAACACCATATATTTT	CASKPLYLSGNTIYF
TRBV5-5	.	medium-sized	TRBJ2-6	TGTGCCAGCAGCTTGTGGATGAGCTCTGGGGCCAACGTCCTGACTTTC	CASSLWMSSGANVLTF
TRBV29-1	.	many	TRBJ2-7	TGCAGCGCGGGGGACGCCGCCTACGAGCAGTACTTC	CSAGDAAYEQYF
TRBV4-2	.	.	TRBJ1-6	TGTGCCGGGAAGTCCGGGACTGGAACGTCACCCCTCCACTTT	CAGKSGTGTSPLHF
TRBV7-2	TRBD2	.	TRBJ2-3	TGTGCCAGCAGCTTAAGCGGGACGAGGGATACGCAGTATTTT	CASSLSGTRDTQYF
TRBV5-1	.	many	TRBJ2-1	TGCGCCAGCAGCCCCCGGACGGATTACAATGAGCAGTTCTTC	CASSPRTDYNEQFF
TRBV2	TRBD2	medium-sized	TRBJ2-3	TGTGCCAGCATTCCGGCGGGACTAGCTCGTGATACGCAGTATTTT	CASIPAGLARDTQYF
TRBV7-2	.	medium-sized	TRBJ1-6	TGTGCCAGCAGCGACCGTCTAGTAGCCTCGAGGGGTTCACCCCTCCACTTT	CASSDRLVASRGSPLHF
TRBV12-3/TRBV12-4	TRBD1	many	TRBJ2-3	TGTGCCAGCAGTTCGACCGGGACAGGGAGGGCCTGGCCCACAGATACGCAGTATTTT	CASSSTGTGRAWPTDTQYF
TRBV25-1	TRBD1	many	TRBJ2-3	TGTGCCAGCAGTGAACAATTAACGATCAGGGGGTATGGAGATACGCAGTATTTT	CASSEQLTIRGYGDTQYF
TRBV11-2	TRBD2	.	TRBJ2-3	TGTGCCAGCAGCTTAGGCCTAGCGGGGGGCACAGATACGCAGTATTTT	CASSLGLAGGTDTQYF
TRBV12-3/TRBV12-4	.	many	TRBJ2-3	TGTGCCAGCACCTCGGGGGCCGCGGGGAGCACAGATACGCAGTATTTT	CASTSGAAGSTDTQYF
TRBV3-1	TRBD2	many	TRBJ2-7	TGTGCCAGCAGCCCAACCCGGTGGGGGGGTAGCCACGAGCAGTACTTC	CASSPTRWGGSHEQYF
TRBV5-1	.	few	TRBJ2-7	TGCGCCAGCAGCTTGGACCCTTCGACAGCTAACTACGAGCAGTACTTC	CASSLDPSTANYEQYF
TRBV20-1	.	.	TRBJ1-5	TGCAGTGCTAGAGACCCTTTCCAGCCCCAGCATTTT	CSARDPFQPQHF
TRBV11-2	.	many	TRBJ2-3	TGTGCCAGCAGGGGTCCCGGGGGAGATACGCAGTATTTT	CASRGPGGDTQYF
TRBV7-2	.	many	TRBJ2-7	TGTGCCAGCAGCCCAGCCTACGAGCAGTACTTC	CASSPAYEQYF
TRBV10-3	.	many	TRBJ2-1	TGTGCCATCAGTGAGTTTCTAGCACTAACCAATGAGCAGTTCTTC	CAISEFLALTNEQFF
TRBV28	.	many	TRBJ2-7	TGTGCCAGCAGCCCCCCTTACGCCTCGGACAGCTCCTACGAGCAGTACTTC	CASSPPYASDSSYEQYF
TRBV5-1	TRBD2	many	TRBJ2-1	TGCGCCAGCAGCAAGGGACTAGTTGGAGGGTCGGGTGAGCAGTTCTTC	CASSKGLVGGSGEQFF
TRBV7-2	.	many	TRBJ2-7	TGTGCCAGCAGCTTAAGCGTCGGGGCGTCCTACGAGCAGTACTTC	CASSLSVGASYEQYF
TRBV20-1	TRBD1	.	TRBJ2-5	TGCAGTGTCGGGACAGAAGAGACCCAGTACTTC	CSVGTEETQYF
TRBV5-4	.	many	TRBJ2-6	TGTGCCAGCAGTCCAGCTAACTCTGGGGCCAACGTCCTGACTTTC	CASSPANSGANVLTF
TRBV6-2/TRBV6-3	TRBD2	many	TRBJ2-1	TGTGCCAGCAAACAGGGACTAGCGGTTTACAATGAGCAGTTCTTC	CASKQGLAVYNEQFF
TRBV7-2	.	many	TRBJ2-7	TGTGCCAGCAGCTTAATGAGGGAACACTACGAGCAGTACTTC	CASSLMREHYEQYF
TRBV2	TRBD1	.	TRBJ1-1	TGTGCCAGCAGTGAAGAGGTTGAGACTGGGACAGCGCCTTTCTTT	CASSEEVETGTAPFF